Listed below are T cell receptor beta chains from one sample, sequenced in a study of T-cell memory formation after mild COVID-19. TCRdb re-derived calls from the 5' RACE reads in MiXCR, one entry per CDR3 protein. Of roughly 120,000 distinct CDR3 sequences detected, about 15% appear once; the ten largest clones hold roughly 14%. The sequenced sample consisted of PBMCs or a T cell subset sorted from them (not recorded which). Receptor source: an adult woman who had mild COVID-19 (a few samples of this study predate the infection). Cell type and time point are not known. Each CDR3 is given with its conserved first and last residue. The D gene is left open where the match is weak. Size is omitted from some rows. Given values are once, few, many or a class for expanded clones.

clone_size,v_call,j_call,d_call,cdr3_aa,cdr3_nt
NA,TRBV10-3,TRBJ2-5,NA,CAISEPDLRGTQYF,TGTGCCATCAGTGAACCGGACTTACGAGGGACCCAGTACTTC
few,TRBV20-1,TRBJ2-2,NA,CSARGTGELFF,TGCAGTGCTAGGGGCACCGGGGAGCTGTTTTTT
NA,TRBV18,TRBJ2-3,NA,CASSPFPGDTQYF,TGTGCCAGCTCACCCTTCCCCGGAGATACGCAGTATTTT
NA,TRBV12-3/TRBV12-4,TRBJ2-1,TRBD1,CASRWDRGYNEQFF,TGTGCCAGCAGGTGGGACAGGGGTTACAATGAGCAGTTCTTC
many,TRBV5-1,TRBJ2-1,TRBD2,CASSPGGGAYNEQFF,TGCGCCAGCAGCCCGGGCGGGGGGGCCTACAATGAGCAGTTCTTC
NA,TRBV5-1,TRBJ2-7,TRBD1,CASSLGTAQEQYF,TGCGCCAGCAGCCTGGGGACAGCCCAAGAGCAGTACTTC
NA,TRBV4-1,TRBJ2-3,TRBD2,CASSQGGTSGALLYTQYF,TGCGCCAGCAGCCAAGGAGGGACTAGCGGGGCCCTTTTGTATACGCAGTATTTT
NA,TRBV19,TRBJ2-6,NA,CATLPGDSGANVLTF,TGTGCCACCCTCCCAGGAGACTCTGGGGCCAACGTCCTGACTTTC
NA,TRBV10-3,TRBJ2-7,NA,CAISTQAYEQYF,TGTGCCATCAGTACCCAAGCCTACGAGCAGTACTTC
few,TRBV19,TRBJ2-3,NA,CASSINRATDTQYF,TGTGCCAGTAGTATCAACAGAGCCACAGATACGCAGTATTTT
NA,TRBV12-3/TRBV12-4,TRBJ2-7,NA,CASSFFLGTSYEQYF,TGTGCCAGCAGTTTTTTTCTAGGCACCTCCTACGAGCAGTACTTC
few,TRBV7-2,TRBJ2-5,NA,CASSLGITSSETQYF,TGTGCCAGCAGCTTAGGGATCACTAGTTCAGAGACCCAGTACTTC
few,TRBV2,TRBJ2-6,NA,CASSPESGGLSGANVLTF,TGTGCCAGCAGTCCAGAATCAGGGGGACTGTCTGGGGCCAACGTCCTGACTTTC
NA,TRBV7-9,TRBJ2-5,TRBD2,CASSFGSGGRETQYF,TGTGCCAGCAGCTTCGGAAGCGGGGGTAGGGAGACCCAGTACTTC
NA,TRBV9,TRBJ2-1,NA,CASSILAESYNEQFF,TGTGCCAGCAGCATATTAGCGGAGTCCTACAATGAGCAGTTCTTC
many,TRBV9,TRBJ2-3,NA,CASSVGLLRTDTQYF,TGTGCCAGCAGCGTAGGACTCCTCCGCACAGATACGCAGTATTTT
many,TRBV5-1,TRBJ2-5,NA,CASRPTGIGETQYF,TGCGCCAGCAGACCGACAGGCATCGGAGAGACCCAGTACTTC
NA,TRBV11-2,TRBJ2-7,NA,CASSFPGHITYEQYF,TGTGCCAGCAGCTTCCCGGGACACATCACCTACGAGCAGTACTTC
few,TRBV6-6,TRBJ2-3,TRBD2,CASSYSFLAGGTSTDTQYF,TGTGCCAGCAGTTACTCGTTTCTAGCGGGGGGTACTAGCACAGATACGCAGTATTTT
NA,TRBV4-3,TRBJ2-5,NA,CASSPPGTRRQETQYF,TGCGCCAGCAGCCCCCCAGGGACCCGGCGCCAAGAGACCCAGTACTTC